This T cell receptor beta chain was found in a study of blood T cell repertoires in COVID-19. Study details: COVID-19 samples collected from the United States, Italy and Spain covered acute and convalescent phases. T cells, B-cell-depleted T cells, or PBMCs provided the cDNA or gDNA that served as material.

The protocol was immunoSEQ multiplex PCR, while the TCRdb copy is restricted to in-frame clones and leaves out a portion. This table holds about 400,000 clones, around 89% found once. The specimen sequenced was peripheral blood. The receptor was isolated from a woman in her twenties or thirties with acute or convalescent COVID-19.

CDR3 loop: CASSSLGGLDEQYF. CDR3 nucleotide sequence: TGCGCCAGCAGCTCATTAGGGGGTCTGGACGAGCAGTACTTC. This chain connects TRBV5-1 to TRBJ2-7, with D possibly matching TRBD1 (6 bases). Trimming took off 3 bases at V and 5 bases at J, with 15 bases between the two ends. The CDR3 consists of 14 residues. Germline-derived CDR1 and CDR2 are SGHRS and YFSETQ. Full variable domain (rest looked up from reference TRBV5-1 and TRBJ2-7): KAGVTQTPRYLIKTRGQQVTLSCSPISGHRSVSWYQQTPGQGLQFLFEYFSETQRNKGNFPGRFSGRQFSNSRSEMNVSTLELGDSALYLCASSSLGGLDEQYFGPGTRLTVT.